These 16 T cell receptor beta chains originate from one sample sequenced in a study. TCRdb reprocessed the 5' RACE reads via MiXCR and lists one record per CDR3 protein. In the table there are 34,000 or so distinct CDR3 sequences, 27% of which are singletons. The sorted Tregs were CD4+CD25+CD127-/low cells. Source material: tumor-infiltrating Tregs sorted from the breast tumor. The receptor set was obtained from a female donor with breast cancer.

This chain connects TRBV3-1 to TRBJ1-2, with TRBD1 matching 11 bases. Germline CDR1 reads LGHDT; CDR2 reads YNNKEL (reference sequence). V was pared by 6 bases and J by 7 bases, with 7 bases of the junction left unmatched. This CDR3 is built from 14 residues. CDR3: CASSLGQGASGYTF. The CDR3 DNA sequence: TGTGCCAGCAGTCTTGGACAGGGGGCTAGTGGCTACACCTTC. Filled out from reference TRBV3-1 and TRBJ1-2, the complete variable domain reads DTAVSQTPKYLVTQMGNDKSIKCEQNLGHDTMYWYKQDSKKFLKIMFSYNNKELIINETVPNRFSPKSPDKAHLNLHINSLELGDSAVYFCASSLGQGASGYTFGSGTRLTVV.

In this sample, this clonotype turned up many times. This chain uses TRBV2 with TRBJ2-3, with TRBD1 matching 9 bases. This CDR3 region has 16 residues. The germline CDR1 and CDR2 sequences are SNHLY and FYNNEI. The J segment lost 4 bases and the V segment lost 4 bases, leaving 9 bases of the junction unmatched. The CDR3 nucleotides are TGTGCCAGCAGTGTCACCGGGACAGGGTCGGCAGATACGCAGTATTTT. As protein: CASSVTGTGSADTQYF.

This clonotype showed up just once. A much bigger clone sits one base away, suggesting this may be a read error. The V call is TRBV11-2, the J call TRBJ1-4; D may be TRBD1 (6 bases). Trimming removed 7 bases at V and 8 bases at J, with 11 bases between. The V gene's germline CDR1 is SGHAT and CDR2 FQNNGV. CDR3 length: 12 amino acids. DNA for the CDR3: TGTGCCAGCAACCGAACAGGGGAAAAACTGTTTTTT. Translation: CASNRTGEKLFF. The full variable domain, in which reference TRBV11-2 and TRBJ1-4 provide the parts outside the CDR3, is EAGVAQSPRYKIIEKRQSVAFWCNPISGHATLYWYQQILGQGPKLLIQFQNNGVVDDSQLPKDRFSAERLKGVDSTLKIQPAKLEDSAVYLCASNRTGEKLFFGSGTQLSVL.

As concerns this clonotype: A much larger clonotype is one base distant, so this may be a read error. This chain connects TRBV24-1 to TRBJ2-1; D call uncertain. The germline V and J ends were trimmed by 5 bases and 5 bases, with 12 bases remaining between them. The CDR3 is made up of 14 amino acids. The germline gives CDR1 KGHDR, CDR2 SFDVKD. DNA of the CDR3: TGTGCCACCAGTGGTCGGGTCGAGGACAATGAGCAGTTCTTC. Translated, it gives CATSGRVEDNEQFF.

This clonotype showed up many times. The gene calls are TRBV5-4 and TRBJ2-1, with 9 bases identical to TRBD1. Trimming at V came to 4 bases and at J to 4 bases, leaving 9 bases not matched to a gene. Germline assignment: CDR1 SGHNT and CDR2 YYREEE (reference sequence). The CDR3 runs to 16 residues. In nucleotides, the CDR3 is TGTGCCAGCAGCGGGTGGACAGGGGAGTCTTACAATGAGCAGTTCTTC. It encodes CASSGWTGESYNEQFF. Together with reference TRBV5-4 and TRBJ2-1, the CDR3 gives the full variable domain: ETGVTQSPTHLIKTRGQQVTLRCSSQSGHNTVSWYQQALGQGPQFIFQYYREEENGRGNFPPRFSGLQFPNYSSELNVNALELDDSALYLCASSGWTGESYNEQFFGPGTRLTVL.

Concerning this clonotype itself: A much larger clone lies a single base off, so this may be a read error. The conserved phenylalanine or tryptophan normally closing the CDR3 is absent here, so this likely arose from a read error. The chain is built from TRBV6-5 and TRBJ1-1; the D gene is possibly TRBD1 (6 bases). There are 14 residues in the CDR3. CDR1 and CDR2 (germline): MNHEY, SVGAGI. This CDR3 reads CASSMRDMNTEAFS. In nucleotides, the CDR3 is TGTGCCAGCAGTATGCGGGACATGAACACTGAGGCTTTCTCT.

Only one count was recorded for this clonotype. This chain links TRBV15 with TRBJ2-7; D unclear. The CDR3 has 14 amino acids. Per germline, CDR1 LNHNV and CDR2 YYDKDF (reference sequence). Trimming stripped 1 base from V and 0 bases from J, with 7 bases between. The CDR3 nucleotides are TGTGCCACCAGCAGAGCCCTCAACTCCTACGAGCAGTACTTC. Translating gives CATSRALNSYEQYF.

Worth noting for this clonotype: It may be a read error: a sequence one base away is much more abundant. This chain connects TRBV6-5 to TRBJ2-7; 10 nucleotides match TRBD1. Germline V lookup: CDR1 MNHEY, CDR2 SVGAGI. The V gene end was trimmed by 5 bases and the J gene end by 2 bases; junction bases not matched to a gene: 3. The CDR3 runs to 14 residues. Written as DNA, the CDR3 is TGTGCCAGCAGTGCAGGACAGGGGGCCTACGAGCAGTACTTC. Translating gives CASSAGQGAYEQYF.

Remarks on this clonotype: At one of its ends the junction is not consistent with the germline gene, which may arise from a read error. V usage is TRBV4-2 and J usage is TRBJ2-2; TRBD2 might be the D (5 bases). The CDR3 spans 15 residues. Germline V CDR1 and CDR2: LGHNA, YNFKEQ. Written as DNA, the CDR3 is TGTGCCAGCAGCCAAGAAGGTCGGAACACCGGGGAGCTGCTTTTT. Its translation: CASSQEGRNTGELLF.

The CDR3 sequence: CASGGEVSEQFF. DNA for the CDR3: TGTGCTAGTGGTGGAGAGGTTAGTGAGCAGTTCTTC. The genes are TRBV12-5 and TRBJ2-1, with D unclear. Germline assignment: CDR1 LGHNT and CDR2 FRNRAP. V shed 5 bases and J shed 9 bases, with 11 bases lying between them. This CDR3 has 12 residues.

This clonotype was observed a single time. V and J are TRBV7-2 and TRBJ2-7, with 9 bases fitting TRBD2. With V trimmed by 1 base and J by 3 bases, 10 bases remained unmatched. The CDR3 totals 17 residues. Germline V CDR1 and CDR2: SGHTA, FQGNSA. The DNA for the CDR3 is TGTGCCAGCAGCTTAGATGGAGTAGCGGGGGATTACTACGAGCAGTACTTC. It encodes CASSLDGVAGDYYEQYF.

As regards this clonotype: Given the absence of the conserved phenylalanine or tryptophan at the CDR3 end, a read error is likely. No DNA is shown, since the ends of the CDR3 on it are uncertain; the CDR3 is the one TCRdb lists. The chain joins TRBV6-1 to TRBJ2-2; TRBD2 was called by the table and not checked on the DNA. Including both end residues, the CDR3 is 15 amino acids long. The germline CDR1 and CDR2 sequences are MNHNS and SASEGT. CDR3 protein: CASSELLAGYNEQFL.

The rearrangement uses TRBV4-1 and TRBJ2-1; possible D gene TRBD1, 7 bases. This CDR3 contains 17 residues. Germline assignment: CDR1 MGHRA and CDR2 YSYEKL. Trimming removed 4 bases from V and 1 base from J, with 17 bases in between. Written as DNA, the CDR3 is TGCGCCAGCAGCCGACAGGGACTCGTAATATCCTACAATGAGCAGTTCTTC. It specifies CASSRQGLVISYNEQFF.

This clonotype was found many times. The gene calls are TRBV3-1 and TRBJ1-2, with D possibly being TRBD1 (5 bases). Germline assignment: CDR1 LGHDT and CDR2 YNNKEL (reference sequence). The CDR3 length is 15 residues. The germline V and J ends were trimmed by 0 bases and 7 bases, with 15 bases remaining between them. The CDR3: CASSQEWGRVSGYTF. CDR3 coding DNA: TGTGCCAGCAGCCAAGAGTGGGGCAGGGTTTCTGGCTACACCTTC.

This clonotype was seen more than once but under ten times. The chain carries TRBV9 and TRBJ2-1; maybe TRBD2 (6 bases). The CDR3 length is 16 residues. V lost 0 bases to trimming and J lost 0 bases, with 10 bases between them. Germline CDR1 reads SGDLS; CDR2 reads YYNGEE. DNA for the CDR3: TGTGCCAGCAGCGTAGTTAGCGGAAGCTCCTACAATGAGCAGTTCTTC. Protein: CASSVVSGSSYNEQFF.

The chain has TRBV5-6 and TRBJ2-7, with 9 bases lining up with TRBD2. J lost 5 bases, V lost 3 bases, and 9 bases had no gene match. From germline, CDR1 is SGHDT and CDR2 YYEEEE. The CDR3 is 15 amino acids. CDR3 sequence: CASSSLSGGKDEQYF. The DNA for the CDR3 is TGTGCCAGCAGCTCCCTTAGCGGGGGTAAAGACGAGCAGTACTTC.